These T cell receptor beta chains were read from a single sample in a study of cytomegalovirus exposure and HLA in healthy donors. Libraries were prepared by immunoSEQ multiplex PCR; TCRdb keeps only in-frame clonotypes and omits some of them. The sample records 150,000 to 200,000 clones, 70% to 90% being singletons. Sequenced input: PBMCs. All receptors come from a woman in her late teens or twenties in good health and CMV-seropositive. Each CDR3 is given without its conserved first and last residue. Each record gives: J gene, V gene, CDR3 protein.

j_gene: TRBJ2-3; v_gene: TRBV10-3; CDR3aa: AIRGSGGLTDTQY
j_gene: TRBJ2-3; v_gene: TRBV7-9; CDR3aa: ASSLPLDTQY
j_gene: TRBJ1-1; v_gene: TRBV28; CDR3aa: ASSKITGGWTEAF
j_gene: TRBJ2-3; v_gene: TRBV11-2; CDR3aa: ASSLLSGGVTDTQY
j_gene: TRBJ1-5; v_gene: TRBV6-1; CDR3aa: ASSENLGRDQPQH
j_gene: TRBJ1-1; v_gene: TRBV4-3; CDR3aa: ASSQGGEGVTEAF
j_gene: TRBJ2-1; v_gene: TRBV6-1; CDR3aa: ASSVLAGGPYNEQF
j_gene: TRBJ1-3; v_gene: TRBV30; CDR3aa: AWSTGIGGNTIY
j_gene: TRBJ2-2; v_gene: TRBV9; CDR3aa: ASSVSHSGLNTGELF
j_gene: TRBJ2-1; v_gene: TRBV5-6; CDR3aa: ASSLEFIGGSNEQF
j_gene: TRBJ1-2; v_gene: TRBV7-9; CDR3aa: ASSSRGGNYGYT
j_gene: TRBJ1-1; v_gene: TRBV7-9; CDR3aa: ASSTNRGRNTEAF
j_gene: TRBJ2-3; v_gene: TRBV27; CDR3aa: ASSFSGTDTQY
j_gene: TRBJ2-1; v_gene: TRBV29-1; CDR3aa: SVDRIIRGGANEQF
j_gene: TRBJ2-3; v_gene: TRBV25-1; CDR3aa: ASTLGLASDTQY
j_gene: TRBJ1-5; v_gene: TRBV27; CDR3aa: ASSFRTGVQPQH
j_gene: TRBJ1-5; v_gene: TRBV6-6; CDR3aa: ASSAGTAYNQPQH
j_gene: TRBJ1-1; v_gene: TRBV27; CDR3aa: ASSPGHLNTEAF
j_gene: TRBJ1-4; v_gene: TRBV5-6; CDR3aa: ASSSDPGLGSEKLF
j_gene: TRBJ1-2; v_gene: TRBV27; CDR3aa: ASSKVQGSPAGYT
j_gene: TRBJ2-3; v_gene: TRBV4-3; CDR3aa: ASSQEDRDNTDTQY
j_gene: TRBJ1-6; v_gene: TRBV5-1; CDR3aa: ASSSEDVRGTDSPLH
j_gene: TRBJ1-1; v_gene: TRBV2; CDR3aa: ASTRDSEAF
j_gene: TRBJ2-1; v_gene: TRBV6-5; CDR3aa: ASTGGPSHNEQF
j_gene: TRBJ1-4; v_gene: TRBV11-2; CDR3aa: ASSLRGGGGNNEKLF
j_gene: TRBJ2-1; v_gene: TRBV7-9; CDR3aa: ASNSASGLSEQF
j_gene: TRBJ1-4; v_gene: TRBV4-3; CDR3aa: ASSQRVIGLPQVATNEKLF
j_gene: TRBJ2-3; v_gene: TRBV5-1; CDR3aa: ASSLTSGDTDTQY
j_gene: TRBJ1-6; v_gene: TRBV30; CDR3aa: AGAREIRNSPLH
j_gene: TRBJ1-1; v_gene: TRBV10-3; CDR3aa: AIRGEGTRTEAF
j_gene: TRBJ1-5; v_gene: TRBV4-1; CDR3aa: ASSQGDFRQPQH
j_gene: TRBJ2-7; v_gene: TRBV18; CDR3aa: ASSPGGDEQY
j_gene: TRBJ1-2; v_gene: TRBV7-9; CDR3aa: ASSLDIADGYGYT
j_gene: TRBJ2-1; v_gene: TRBV4-3; CDR3aa: ASSQETPREQF
j_gene: TRBJ1-5; v_gene: TRBV28; CDR3aa: ASSKWDRGRQSQH
j_gene: TRBJ2-5; v_gene: TRBV9; CDR3aa: ATNGGARKTQY
j_gene: TRBJ2-5; v_gene: TRBV7-7; CDR3aa: ASSLRTRKWETQY
j_gene: TRBJ1-1; v_gene: TRBV2; CDR3aa: ARDIRDRATAF
j_gene: TRBJ1-4; v_gene: TRBV6-1; CDR3aa: ASSEDRYNEKLF
j_gene: TRBJ2-3; v_gene: TRBV12-5; CDR3aa: ASGRDSHTDTQY
j_gene: TRBJ1-3; v_gene: TRBV7-9; CDR3aa: ASSLDIHSGNTIY
j_gene: TRBJ1-2; v_gene: TRBV18; CDR3aa: ASSPGQGEAYT
j_gene: TRBJ2-3; v_gene: TRBV2; CDR3aa: ASSGIQGGKY
j_gene: TRBJ1-1; v_gene: TRBV4-1; CDR3aa: ASSLPPRPGEPEAF
j_gene: TRBJ2-4; v_gene: TRBV12-5; CDR3aa: ASGPNPGSEAKNIQY
j_gene: TRBJ2-2; v_gene: TRBV6-1; CDR3aa: ASSETEVFTGELF
j_gene: TRBJ2-3; v_gene: TRBV9; CDR3aa: ASSVSGTSGGPTDTQY
j_gene: TRBJ2-5; v_gene: TRBV7-7; CDR3aa: ASSPGTAFQETQY
j_gene: TRBJ1-4; v_gene: TRBV6-1; CDR3aa: ASSGSFGTGGEKLF
j_gene: TRBJ2-3; v_gene: TRBV5-1; CDR3aa: ASSLVGDRVFTDTQY
j_gene: TRBJ1-1; v_gene: TRBV30; CDR3aa: AWIGQGVEAF
j_gene: TRBJ1-1; v_gene: TRBV7-2; CDR3aa: ASSLPIGTEAF
j_gene: TRBJ1-6; v_gene: TRBV7-2; CDR3aa: ASSLRQYNSPLH
j_gene: TRBJ1-1; v_gene: TRBV30; CDR3aa: ACAGMNTEAF